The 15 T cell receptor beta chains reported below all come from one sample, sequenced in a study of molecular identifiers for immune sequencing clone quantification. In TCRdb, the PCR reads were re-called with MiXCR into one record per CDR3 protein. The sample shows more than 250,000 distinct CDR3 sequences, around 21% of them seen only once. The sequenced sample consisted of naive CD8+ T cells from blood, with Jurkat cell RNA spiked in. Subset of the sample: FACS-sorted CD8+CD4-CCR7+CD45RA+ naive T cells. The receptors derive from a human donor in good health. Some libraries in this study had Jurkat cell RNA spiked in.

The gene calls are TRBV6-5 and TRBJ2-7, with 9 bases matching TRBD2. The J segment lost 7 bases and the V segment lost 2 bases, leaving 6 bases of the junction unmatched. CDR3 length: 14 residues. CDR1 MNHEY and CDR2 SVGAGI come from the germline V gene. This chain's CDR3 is CASSYVGTSREQYF. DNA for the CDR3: TGTGCCAGCAGTTACGTGGGGACTAGCCGGGAGCAGTACTTC.

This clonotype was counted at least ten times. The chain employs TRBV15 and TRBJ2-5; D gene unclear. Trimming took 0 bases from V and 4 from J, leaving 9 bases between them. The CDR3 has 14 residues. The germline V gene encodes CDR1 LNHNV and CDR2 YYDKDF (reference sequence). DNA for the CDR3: TGTGCCACCAGCAGAGAAAGACTCGGAGAGACCCAGTACTTC. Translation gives CATSRERLGETQYF.

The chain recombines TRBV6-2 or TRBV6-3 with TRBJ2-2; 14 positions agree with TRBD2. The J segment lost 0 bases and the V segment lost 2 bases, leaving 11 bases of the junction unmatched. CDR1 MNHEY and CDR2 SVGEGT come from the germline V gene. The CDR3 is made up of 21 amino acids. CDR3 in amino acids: CASSYTRLAGGPISNTGELFF. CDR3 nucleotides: TGTGCCAGCAGTTACACAAGACTAGCGGGAGGGCCTATTTCGAACACCGGGGAGCTGTTTTTT.

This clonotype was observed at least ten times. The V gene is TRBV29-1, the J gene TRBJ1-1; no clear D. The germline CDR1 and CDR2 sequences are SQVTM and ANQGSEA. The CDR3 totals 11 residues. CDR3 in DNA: TGCATGGGCGAAGGTAACACTGAAGCTTTCTTT. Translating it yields CMGEGNTEAFF.

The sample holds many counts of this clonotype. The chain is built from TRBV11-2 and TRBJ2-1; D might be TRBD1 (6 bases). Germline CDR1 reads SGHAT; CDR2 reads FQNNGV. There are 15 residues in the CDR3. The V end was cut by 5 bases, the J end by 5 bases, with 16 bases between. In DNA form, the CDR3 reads TGTGCCAGCAGCCGCTCTGGGACACTTAACAATGAGCAGTTCTTC. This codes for CASSRSGTLNNEQFF.

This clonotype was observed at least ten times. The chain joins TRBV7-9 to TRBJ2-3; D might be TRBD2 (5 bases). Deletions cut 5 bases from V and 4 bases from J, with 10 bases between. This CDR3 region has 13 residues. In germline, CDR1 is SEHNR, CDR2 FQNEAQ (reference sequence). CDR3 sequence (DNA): TGTGCCAGCAGCCTGTCCGGGGCAGATACGCAGTATTTT. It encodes CASSLSGADTQYF.

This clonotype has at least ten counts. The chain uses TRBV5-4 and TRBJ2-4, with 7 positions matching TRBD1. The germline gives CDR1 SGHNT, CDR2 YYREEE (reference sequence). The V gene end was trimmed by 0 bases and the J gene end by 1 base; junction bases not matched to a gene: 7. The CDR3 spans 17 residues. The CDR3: CASSLEWQGDAKNIQYF. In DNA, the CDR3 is TGTGCCAGCAGCTTGGAGTGGCAGGGGGATGCCAAAAACATTCAGTACTTC.

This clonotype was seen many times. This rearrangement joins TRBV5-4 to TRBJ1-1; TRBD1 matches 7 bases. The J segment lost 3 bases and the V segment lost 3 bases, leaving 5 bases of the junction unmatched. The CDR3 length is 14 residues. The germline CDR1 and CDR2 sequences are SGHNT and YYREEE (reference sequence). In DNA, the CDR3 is TGTGCCAGCAGCTGGGGGACAGATTACACTGAAGCTTTCTTT. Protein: CASSWGTDYTEAFF.

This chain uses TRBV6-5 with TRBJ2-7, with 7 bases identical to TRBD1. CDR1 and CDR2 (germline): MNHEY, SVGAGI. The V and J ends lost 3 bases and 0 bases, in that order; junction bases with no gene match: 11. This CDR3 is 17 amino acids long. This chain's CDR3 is CASSYTPRTGYSYEQYF. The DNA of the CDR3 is TGTGCCAGCAGTTATACGCCCCGGACAGGCTACTCCTACGAGCAGTACTTC.

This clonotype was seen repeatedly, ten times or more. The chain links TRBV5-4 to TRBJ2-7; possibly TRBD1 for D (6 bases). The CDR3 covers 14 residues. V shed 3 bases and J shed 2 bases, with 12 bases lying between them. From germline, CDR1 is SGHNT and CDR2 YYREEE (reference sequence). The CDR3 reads CASSSADRTYEQYF. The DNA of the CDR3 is TGTGCCAGCAGCTCGGCGGACAGAACCTACGAGCAGTACTTC.

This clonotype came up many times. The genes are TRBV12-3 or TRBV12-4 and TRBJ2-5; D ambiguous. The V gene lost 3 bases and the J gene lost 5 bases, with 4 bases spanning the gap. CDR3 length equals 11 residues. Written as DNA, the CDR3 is TGTGCCAGCAGTTTTTCTGAGACCCAGTACTTC. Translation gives CASSFSETQYF.

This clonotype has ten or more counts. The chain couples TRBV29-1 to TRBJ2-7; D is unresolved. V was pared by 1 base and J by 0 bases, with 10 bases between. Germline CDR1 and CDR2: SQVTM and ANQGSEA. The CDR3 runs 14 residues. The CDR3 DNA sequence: TGCAGCGTTGAAGTCCGAGGTCTCTCCTACGAGCAGTACTTC. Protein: CSVEVRGLSYEQYF.

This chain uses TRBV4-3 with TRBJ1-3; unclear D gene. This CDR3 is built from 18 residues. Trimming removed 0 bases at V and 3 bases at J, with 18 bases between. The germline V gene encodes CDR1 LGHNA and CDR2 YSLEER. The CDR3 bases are TGCGCCAGCAGCCAAGACTCGCGGGTGGGAGTCGTTGGAAACACCATATATTTT. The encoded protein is CASSQDSRVGVVGNTIYF.

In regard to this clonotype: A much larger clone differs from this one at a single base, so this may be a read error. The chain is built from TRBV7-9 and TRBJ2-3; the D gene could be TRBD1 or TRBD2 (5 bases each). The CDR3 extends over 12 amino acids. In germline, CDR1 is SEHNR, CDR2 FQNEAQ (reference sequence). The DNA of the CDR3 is TGTGCCGGCAGCCCAGGGAGAGATACGCAGTATTTT. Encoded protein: CAGSPGRDTQYF.

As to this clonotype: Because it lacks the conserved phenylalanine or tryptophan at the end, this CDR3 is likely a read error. The CDR3 reads CASSIGGWTEAFL. The CDR3 DNA follows: TGTGCCAGTAGTATTGGTGGTTGGACTGAAGCTTTCCTT. The gene calls are TRBV19 and TRBJ1-1; no firm D call. V lost 3 bases, J lost 5 bases, and 10 bases lay in between. CDR1 and CDR2 from the germline V gene are LNHDA and SQIVND (reference sequence). CDR3 length equals 13 residues.